What follows describes a single T cell receptor beta chain. In the original processing: From reference gene primer amplification, estimates of nucleated cell counts were derived. Method: immunoSEQ multiplex PCR; TCRdb's copy keeps in-frame clones and lacks some. Clone size and V and J calls were adopted from that table, with D and trimming inferred from the DNA. Here the sample spans 260,000 or so clones, approximately 85% being singletons. The data are from a study of blood T cell repertoires in COVID-19. The germline V and J ends were trimmed by 8 bases and 4 bases, with 14 bases remaining between them. The CDR3 contains 13 residues. CDR1 MNHNY and CDR2 SVGAGI come from the germline V gene (reference sequence).

The chain links TRBV6-6 to TRBJ1-1; unclear D gene. The receptor's source is an older woman with acute or convalescent COVID-19. The sequencing input was peripheral blood. The CDR3 reads CASGPPKATEAFF. The CDR3 bases are TGTGCCAGCGGGCCCCCCAAAGCCACTGAAGCTTTCTTT.